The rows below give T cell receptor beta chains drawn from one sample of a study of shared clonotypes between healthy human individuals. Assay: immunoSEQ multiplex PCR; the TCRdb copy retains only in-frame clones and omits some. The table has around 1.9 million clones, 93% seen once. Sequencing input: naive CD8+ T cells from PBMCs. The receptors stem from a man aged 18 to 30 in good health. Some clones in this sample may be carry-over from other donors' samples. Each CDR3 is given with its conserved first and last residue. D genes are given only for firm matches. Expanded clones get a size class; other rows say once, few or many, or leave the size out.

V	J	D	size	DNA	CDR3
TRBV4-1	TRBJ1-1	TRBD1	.	TGCGCCACCAAGGAGACAGGGACCTCTGAAGCTTTCTTT	CATKETGTSEAFF
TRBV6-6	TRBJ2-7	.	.	TGTGCCAGCAGCGAAGGCCCGTTCTACGAGCAGTACTTC	CASSEGPFYEQYF
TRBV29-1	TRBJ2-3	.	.	TGCAGCGTTGGTACAGGAGAGGACCATACGCAGTATTTT	CSVGTGEDHTQYF
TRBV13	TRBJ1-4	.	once	TGTGCCAGCAGCTTTTTTGTCAGTGAGACAACTAATGAAAAACTGTTTTTT	CASSFFVSETTNEKLFF
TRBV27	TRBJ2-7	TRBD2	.	TGTGCCAGCAGTTTTTTCTTTGGCGGGAGTCGAGGCGAGCAGTACTTC	CASSFFFGGSRGEQYF
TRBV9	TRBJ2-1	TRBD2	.	TGTGCCAGCAGCGTAGGCTCTAGCGGGTCCTACAATGAGCAGTTCTTC	CASSVGSSGSYNEQFF
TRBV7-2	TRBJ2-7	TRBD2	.	TGTGCCAGCAGCTTAGAGGGCGGGAGATCCTACGAGCAGTACTTC	CASSLEGGRSYEQYF
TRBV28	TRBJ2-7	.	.	TGTGCCAGCAGTATCTCCGGGACACTAACCTACGAGCAGTACTTC	CASSISGTLTYEQYF
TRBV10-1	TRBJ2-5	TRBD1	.	TGCGCCAGCAGTGACCGGACAGGGGCAGAGACCCAGTACTTC	CASSDRTGAETQYF
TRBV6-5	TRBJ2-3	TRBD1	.	TGTGCCAGCAGCGTACTCAGGGGGCGCACAGATACGCAGTATTTT	CASSVLRGRTDTQYF
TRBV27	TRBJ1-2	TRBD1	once	TGTGCCAGCAGTTTAACAGGGGGTGTTTCGGAAAATGGCTACACCTTC	CASSLTGGVSENGYTF
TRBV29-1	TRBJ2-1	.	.	TGCAGCGTTGAATCTCGGGCAAACTGGGGCAATGAGCAGTTCTTC	CSVESRANWGNEQFF
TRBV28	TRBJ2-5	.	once	TGTGCCACCTGGGAGTACCAAGAGACCCAGTACTTC	CATWEYQETQYF
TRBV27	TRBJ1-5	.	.	TGTGCCAGCAGTTTAGGGCCCTCTCAGCATTTT	CASSLGPSQHF
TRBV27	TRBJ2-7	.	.	TGTGCCAGCGGGTCCCGGCGGGACCTCTACGAGCAGTACTTC	CASGSRRDLYEQYF
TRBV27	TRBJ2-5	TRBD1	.	TGTGCCAGCAGTTTTCTGGGACAGGGGCAAGAGACCCAGTACTTC	CASSFLGQGQETQYF
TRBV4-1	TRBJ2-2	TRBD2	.	TGCGCCAGCAGCCAAGTTACGAGGGAGGGGCCCACCGGGGAGCTGTTTTTT	CASSQVTREGPTGELFF
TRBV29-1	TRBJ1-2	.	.	TGCAGCGTTCGGGGACTACTTTCTGGCTACACCTTC	CSVRGLLSGYTF
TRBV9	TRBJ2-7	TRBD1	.	TGTGCCAGCAGCGTAGCAGGGGGCGACTTGTACGAGCAGTACTTC	CASSVAGGDLYEQYF
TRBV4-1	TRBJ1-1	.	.	TGCGCCAGCAGCCCCAGTCGTGGGGGTGGAAACACTGAAGCTTTCTTT	CASSPSRGGGNTEAFF
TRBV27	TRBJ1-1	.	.	TGTGCCAGCAGGCCCCCCACCCACCCGGGGACCGTGAACACTGAAGCTTTCTTT	CASRPPTHPGTVNTEAFF
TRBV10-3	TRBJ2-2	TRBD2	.	TGTGCCATCAGTGGCGGGGGCGGGGAGCTGTTTTTT	CAISGGGGELFF
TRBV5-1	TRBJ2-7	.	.	TGCGCCAGCAGCTTGCAGGAGAGCAGCCCCTACGAGCAGTACTTC	CASSLQESSPYEQYF
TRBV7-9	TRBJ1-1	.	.	TGTGCCAGCAGCTTTCAGAACACTGAAGCTTTCTTT	CASSFQNTEAFF
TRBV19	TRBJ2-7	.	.	TGTGCCAGTAGTCTGGATAGCTCCTACGAGCAGTACTTC	CASSLDSSYEQYF
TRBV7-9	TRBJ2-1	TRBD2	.	TGTGCCAGCAGCTTAGGTTTTAGCGGGAGGATGAGGAATGAGCAGTTCTTC	CASSLGFSGRMRNEQFF
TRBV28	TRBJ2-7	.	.	TGTGCCAGCAGTCCACGGGGGGCTAGCTCCTACGAGCAGTACTTC	CASSPRGASSYEQYF
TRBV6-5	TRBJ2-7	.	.	TGTGCCAGCAGTTACTCGGGGCTAGCTACCTACGAGCAGTACTTC	CASSYSGLATYEQYF
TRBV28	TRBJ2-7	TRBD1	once	TGTGCCAGCAGTTCCGGGACAGGGGTTAACGAGCAGTACTTC	CASSSGTGVNEQYF